Detailed here is one T cell receptor beta chain. The sample comes from a study of blood T cell repertoires in COVID-19. The wider study: Both acute and convalescent COVID-19 samples were obtained from the United States, Italy and Spain. T cells, B-cell-depleted T cells, or PBMCs provided the cDNA or gDNA that served as material.

The protocol was immunoSEQ multiplex PCR, while the TCRdb copy is restricted to in-frame clones and leaves out a portion. Of some 160,000 clones listed, 70% to 90% are singletons. The germline gives CDR1 SGHRS, CDR2 YFSETQ. The CDR3 runs to 14 residues. The V segment lost 4 bases and the J segment 5 bases; nucleotides outside the gene matches: 9. Recruitment covered roughly 24 US areas and drew participants whose ages spanned about 18 to 90 years. All recovered Cohort 3 donors got two negative PCRs, got clearance, or saw symptom resolution. Specimen: PBMCs or T cells enriched from blood (not recorded which). The chain has TRBV5-1 and TRBJ2-7, with TRBD1 identical over 7 bases. This clonotype was obtained from a woman between 50 and 59 years old who had recovered from COVID-19. For the CDR3, the DNA is TGCGCCAGCAGCCCGACAGGGTACGGGAACGAGCAGTACTTC. Protein sequence: CASSPTGYGNEQYF.